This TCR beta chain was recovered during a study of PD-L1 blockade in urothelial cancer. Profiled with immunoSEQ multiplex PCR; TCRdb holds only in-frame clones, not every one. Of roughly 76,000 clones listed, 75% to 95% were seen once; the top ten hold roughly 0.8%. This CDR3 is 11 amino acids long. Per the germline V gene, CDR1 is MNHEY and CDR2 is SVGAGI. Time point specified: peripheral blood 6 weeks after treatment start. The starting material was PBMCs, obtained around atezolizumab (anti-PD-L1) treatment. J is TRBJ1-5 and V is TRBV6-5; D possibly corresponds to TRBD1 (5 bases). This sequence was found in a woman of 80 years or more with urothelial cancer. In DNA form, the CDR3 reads TGTGGGCGGGGGAGCAATCAGCCCCAGCATTTT. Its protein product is CGRGSNQPQHF.